This TCR beta chain was documented in a study of T-cell memory formation after mild COVID-19. Looking at the study overall: Largely, the TCR clusters proved donor specific.

The V segment lost 1 base and the J segment 6 bases; nucleotides outside the gene matches: 8. CDR1 SGHTA and CDR2 FQGTGA come from the germline V gene. The CDR3 covers 16 residues. On this clonotype: Its specificity is not known.

TCR alpha and TCR beta cDNA libraries carrying sample barcodes and UMIs were produced by 5'RACE using constant-segment primers. TCRdb passed the 5' RACE reads through MiXCR, listing each CDR3 protein once. The sample includes more than 150,000 distinct CDR3 sequences, 11% seen only once; the top ten take approximately 3.8%. Findings and limits, study-wide: Researchers could not confirm that second-wave clones peaking on day 37 targeted SARS-CoV-2. Balance between CD4 and CD8 was seen in clones contracting day 15 to 85, and a CD4+ lean was seen in later expanders.

Sequences were obtained from PBMCs or a T cell subset sorted from them (not recorded which). The chain links TRBV7-3 to TRBJ1-2, with 10 bases aligning to TRBD1. This TCR came from a young man who had mild COVID-19 (a few samples of this study predate the infection). Cell type and time point are not known. Here the CDR3 DNA reads TGTGCCAGCAGCTTAAGGGGACCGACAGGGGGCGATGGCTACACCTTC. This sequence encodes CASSLRGPTGGDGYTF.